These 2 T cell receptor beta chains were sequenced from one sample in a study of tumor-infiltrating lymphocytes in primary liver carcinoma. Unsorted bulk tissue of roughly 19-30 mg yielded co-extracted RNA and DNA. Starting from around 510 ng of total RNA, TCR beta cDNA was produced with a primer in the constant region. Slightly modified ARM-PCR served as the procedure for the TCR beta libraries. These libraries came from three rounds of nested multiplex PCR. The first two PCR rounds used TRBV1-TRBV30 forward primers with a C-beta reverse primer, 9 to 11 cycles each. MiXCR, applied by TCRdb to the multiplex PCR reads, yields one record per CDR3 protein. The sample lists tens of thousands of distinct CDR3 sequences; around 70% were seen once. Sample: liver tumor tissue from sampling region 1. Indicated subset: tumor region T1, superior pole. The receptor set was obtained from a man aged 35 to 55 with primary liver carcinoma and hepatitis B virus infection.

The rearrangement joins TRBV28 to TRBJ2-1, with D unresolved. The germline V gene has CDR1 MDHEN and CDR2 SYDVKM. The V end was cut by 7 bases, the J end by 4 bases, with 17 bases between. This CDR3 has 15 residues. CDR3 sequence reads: CASTFPSGKYNEQFF. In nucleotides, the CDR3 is TGTGCCAGCACCTTCCCTAGTGGGAAATACAATGAGCAGTTCTTC.

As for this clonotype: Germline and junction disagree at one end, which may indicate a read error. The CDR3 spells CAGSFTPMNTEAFF. CDR3 nucleotide sequence: TGTGCCGGCAGTTTTACACCTATGAACACTGAAGCTTTCTTT. The rearrangement uses TRBV11-3 and TRBJ1-1; D not certain. Germline V lookup: CDR1 SGHNT, CDR2 YENEEA. The CDR3 is 14 amino acids.